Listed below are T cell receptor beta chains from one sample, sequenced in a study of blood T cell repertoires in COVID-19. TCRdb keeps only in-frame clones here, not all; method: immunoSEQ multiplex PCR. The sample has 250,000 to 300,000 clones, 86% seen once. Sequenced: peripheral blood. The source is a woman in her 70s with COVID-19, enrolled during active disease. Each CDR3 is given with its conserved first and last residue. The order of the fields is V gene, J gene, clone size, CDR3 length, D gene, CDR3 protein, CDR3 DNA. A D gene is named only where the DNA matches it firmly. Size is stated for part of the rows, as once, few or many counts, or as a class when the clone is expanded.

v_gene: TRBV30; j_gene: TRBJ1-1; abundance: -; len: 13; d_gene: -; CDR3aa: CAWTVGLNTEAFF; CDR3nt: TGTGCCTGGACAGTGGGCCTGAACACTGAAGCTTTCTTT
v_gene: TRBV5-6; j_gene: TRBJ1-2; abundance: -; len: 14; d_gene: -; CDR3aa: CASSLAGENYGYTF; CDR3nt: TGTGCCAGCAGCTTGGCGGGGGAAAACTATGGCTACACCTTC
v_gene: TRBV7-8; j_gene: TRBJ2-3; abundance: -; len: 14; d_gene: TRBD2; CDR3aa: CASSLGVGGASQYF; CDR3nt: TGTGCCAGCAGCTTAGGGGTGGGAGGGGCATCGCAGTATTTT
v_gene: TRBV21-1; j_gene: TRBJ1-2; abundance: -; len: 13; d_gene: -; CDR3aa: CASSKVTPGGYTF; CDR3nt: TGTGCCAGCAGCAAAGTTACCCCCGGGGGCTACACCTTC
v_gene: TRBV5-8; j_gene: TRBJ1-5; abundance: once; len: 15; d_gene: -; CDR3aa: CASSLIFTGKQPQHF; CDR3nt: TGTGCCAGCAGCTTGATTTTCACAGGGAAGCAGCCCCAGCATTTT
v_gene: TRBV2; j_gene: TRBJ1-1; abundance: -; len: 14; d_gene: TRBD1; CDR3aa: CASSEGQGETEAFF; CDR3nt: TGTGCCAGCAGTGAAGGCCAGGGGGAGACTGAAGCTTTCTTT
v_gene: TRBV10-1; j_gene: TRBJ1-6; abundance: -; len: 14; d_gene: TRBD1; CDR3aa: CASSESTGRSPLHF; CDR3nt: TGCGCCAGCAGTGAGTCGACAGGGAGATCACCCCTCCACTTT
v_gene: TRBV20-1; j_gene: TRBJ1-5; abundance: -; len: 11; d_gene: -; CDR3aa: CSARDRAGQHF; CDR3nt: TGCAGTGCTAGAGATCGAGCAGGGCAGCATTTT
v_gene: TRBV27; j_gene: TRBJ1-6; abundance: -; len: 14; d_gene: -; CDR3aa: CASSLKGGNSPLHF; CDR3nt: TGTGCCAGCAGTTTAAAGGGAGGCAATTCACCCCTCCACTTT
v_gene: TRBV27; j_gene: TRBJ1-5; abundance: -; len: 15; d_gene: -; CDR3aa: CASSPYQGSNQPQHF; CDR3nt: TGTGCCAGCAGTCCCTACCAGGGGAGCAATCAGCCCCAGCATTTT
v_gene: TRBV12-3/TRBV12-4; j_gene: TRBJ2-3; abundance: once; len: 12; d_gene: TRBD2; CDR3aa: CASSGNTDTQYF; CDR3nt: TGTGCCAGTAGCGGGAACACAGATACGCAGTATTTT
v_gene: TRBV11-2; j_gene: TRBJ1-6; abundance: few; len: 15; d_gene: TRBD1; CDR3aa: CASSLRTGENSPLHF; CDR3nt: TGTGCCAGCAGCCTCCGGACAGGGGAAAACTCACCCCTCCACTTT
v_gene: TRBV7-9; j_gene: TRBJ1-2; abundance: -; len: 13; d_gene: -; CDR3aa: CASSPAGNYGYTF; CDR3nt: TGTGCCAGCAGCCCCGCCGGGAACTATGGCTACACCTTC
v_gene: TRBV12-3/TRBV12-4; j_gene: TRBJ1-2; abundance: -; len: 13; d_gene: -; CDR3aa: CASSFMAGLGYTF; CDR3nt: TGTGCCAGCAGTTTCATGGCAGGGCTTGGCTACACCTTC
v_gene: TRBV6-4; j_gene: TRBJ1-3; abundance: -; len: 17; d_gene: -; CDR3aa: CASSVVGGTYSGNTIYF; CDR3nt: TGTGCCAGCAGTGTAGTAGGAGGGACTTACTCTGGAAACACCATATATTTT
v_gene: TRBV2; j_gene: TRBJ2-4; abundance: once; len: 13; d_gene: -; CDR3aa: CASTRTVKNIQYF; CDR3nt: TGTGCCAGCACTAGGACAGTCAAAAACATTCAGTACTTC
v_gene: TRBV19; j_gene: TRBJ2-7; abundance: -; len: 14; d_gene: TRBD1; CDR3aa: CASSIGGQGYEQYF; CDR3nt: TGTGCCAGTAGTATTGGGGGACAGGGCTACGAGCAGTACTTC
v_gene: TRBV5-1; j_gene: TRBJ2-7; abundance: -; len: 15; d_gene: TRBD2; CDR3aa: CASSLSSGGGYEQYF; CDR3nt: TGCGCCAGCAGCTTGTCTAGCGGGGGAGGGTACGAGCAGTACTTC
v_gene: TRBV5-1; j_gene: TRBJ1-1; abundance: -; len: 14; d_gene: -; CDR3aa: CASRLREGGPEAFF; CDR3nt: TGCGCCAGCAGGCTCAGGGAAGGGGGACCTGAAGCTTTCTTT
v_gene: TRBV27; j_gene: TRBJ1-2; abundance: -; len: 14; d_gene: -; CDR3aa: CASSSTRTNYGYTF; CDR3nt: TGTGCCAGCAGTTCGACGAGGACAAACTATGGCTACACCTTC
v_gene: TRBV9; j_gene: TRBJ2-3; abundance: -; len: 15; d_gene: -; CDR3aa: CASSPRGRRTDTQYF; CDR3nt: TGTGCCAGCAGCCCCCGGGGTCGGCGCACAGATACGCAGTATTTT
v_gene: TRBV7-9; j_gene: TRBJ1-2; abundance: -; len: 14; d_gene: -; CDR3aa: CASSLRLSIDGYTF; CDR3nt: TGTGCCAGCAGCTTGCGGCTCTCGATAGATGGCTACACCTTC
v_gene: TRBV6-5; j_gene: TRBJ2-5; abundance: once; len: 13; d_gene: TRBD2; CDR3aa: CASSPGLAGAQYF; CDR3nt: TGTGCCAGCAGTCCTGGACTAGCGGGGGCCCAGTACTTC
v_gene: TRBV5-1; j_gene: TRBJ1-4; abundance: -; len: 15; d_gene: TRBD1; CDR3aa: CASSIRTGSNEKLFF; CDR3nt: TGCGCCAGCAGCATTCGGACAGGGTCTAATGAAAAACTGTTTTTT
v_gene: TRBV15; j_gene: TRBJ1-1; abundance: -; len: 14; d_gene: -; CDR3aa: CATSRPKTGLEAFF; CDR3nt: TGTGCCACCAGCAGACCTAAGACAGGCCTAGAAGCTTTCTTT
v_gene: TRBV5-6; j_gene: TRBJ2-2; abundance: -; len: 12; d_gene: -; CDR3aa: CASTANTGELFF; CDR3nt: TGTGCCAGCACAGCGAACACCGGGGAGCTGTTTTTT
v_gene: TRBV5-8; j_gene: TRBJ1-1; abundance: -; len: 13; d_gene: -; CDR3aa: CASSLEGKHEAFF; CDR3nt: TGTGCCAGCAGCTTGGAGGGGAAGCATGAAGCTTTCTTT
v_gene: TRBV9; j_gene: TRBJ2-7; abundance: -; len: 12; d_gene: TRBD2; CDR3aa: CASSPRGYEQYF; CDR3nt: TGTGCCAGCAGCCCGCGGGGGTACGAGCAGTACTTC
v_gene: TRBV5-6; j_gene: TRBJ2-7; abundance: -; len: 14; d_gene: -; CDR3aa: CASSHYEGQDEQYF; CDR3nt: TGTGCCAGCAGCCATTATGAGGGCCAAGACGAGCAGTACTTC